This T cell receptor beta chain was retrieved from a study of T cells after yellow fever vaccination. This CDR3 has 15 residues. The V and J ends lost 1 base and 7 bases respectively, with 14 bases between them. Germline CDR1 reads MNHEY; CDR2 reads SVGAGI. This clonotype appeared many times. TCRdb called the 5' RACE reads again in MiXCR, with one record for every CDR3 protein. The repertoire consists of approximately 93,000 distinct CDR3 sequences, with roughly 6% occurring once and the leading ten covering over 40%. The sample here was CD8+ T cells sorted from PBMCs, taken 10 days after the yellow fever booster vaccination. V usage is TRBV6-5 and J usage is TRBJ2-1, with unresolved D. The sequence derives from a man between 18 and 35 years old who received the YFV17D yellow fever vaccine. The CDR3 DNA is TGTGCCAGCAGTTACTGGTTGGGAAGTAAGAATGAGCAGTTCTTC. Translated, it gives CASSYWLGSKNEQFF.